A selection of T cell receptor beta chains follows, all from one sample in a study of tumor and adjacent non-tumor tissue in lung cancer. From the multiplex PCR reads, TCRdb called clonotypes with MiXCR, one entry per CDR3 protein. The data contain approximately 120,000 distinct CDR3 sequences, over 55% of them singletons. The sample consisted of distant non-tumor lung tissue. All receptors derive from a man aged 55 to 69 with non-small cell lung cancer. Each CDR3 is given with its conserved first and last residue. Fields, in order: J gene, D gene, V gene, CDR3 protein. D genes are given only for firm matches.

TRBJ1-6,NA,TRBV12-3/TRBV12-4,CASSPTWTSDSPLHF
TRBJ2-1,NA,TRBV6-4,CASSASSATGEQFF
TRBJ2-1,NA,TRBV11-3,CTSGLGTGFGNEQFF
TRBJ2-2,NA,TRBV5-1,CASSRGRNTGELFF
TRBJ2-5,NA,TRBV4-3,CASSREAVGFQETQYF
TRBJ1-4,NA,TRBV28,CASSLRALEKLFF
TRBJ1-6,NA,TRBV11-2,CASSLGGTPFYHF
TRBJ1-5,NA,TRBV6-2/TRBV6-3,CASNPAYWDTDFIQPQHF
TRBJ1-1,NA,TRBV5-1,CASSLDLTEAFF
TRBJ2-7,NA,TRBV6-1,CASSSLGGQGYEQYF
TRBJ2-1,NA,TRBV28,CASSLLGSYNEQFF
TRBJ1-5,NA,TRBV6-2/TRBV6-3,CACRTRGNQPQHF
TRBJ1-1,NA,TRBV12-3/TRBV12-4,CASSPRLNTEAFF
TRBJ1-1,NA,TRBV29-1,CSVSVLGGGTEAFF
TRBJ2-3,NA,TRBV6-6,CASTSLRAFHSSTDTQYF
TRBJ2-5,NA,TRBV20-1,CSASEWGRGQETQYF
TRBJ1-4,TRBD1,TRBV6-1,CASNDQPGQANEKLFF
TRBJ1-1,TRBD1,TRBV15,CATNREGQGTFF
TRBJ2-3,NA,TRBV4-3,CASSQEARKDTQYF
TRBJ2-3,TRBD1,TRBV29-1,CNVECTGGGLADTQYF
TRBJ2-1,TRBD2,TRBV5-1,CASSELAGANNEQLF
TRBJ2-1,TRBD2,TRBV29-1,CIVGPGGTSYNVQFF
TRBJ2-3,NA,TRBV6-6,CASSNSARGLTDTQYF
TRBJ2-1,NA,TRBV11-2,CASSLMGRVGFDEQFF